These 29 T cell receptor beta chains originate from one sample sequenced in a study of blood T cell repertoires in COVID-19. Using immunoSEQ multiplex PCR, the repertoire was profiled, and TCRdb retains in-frame clones only, with some absent. The sample carries tens of thousands of clones, approximately 85% recorded once. Sequencing used peripheral blood. The receptors were sampled from a woman older than 75 with COVID-19, enrolled during active disease.

This clone has only a few counts. The rearrangement uses TRBV2 and TRBJ2-1; 9 bases map to TRBD1. V was pared by 6 bases and J by 3 bases, with 15 bases of the junction left unmatched. The CDR3 runs to 18 residues. CDR1 is SNHLY, CDR2 FYNNEI, per germline. CDR3 bases: TGTGCCAGCAGGGACGGGACAGGGCGATCGAAGGTCTACAATGAGCAGTTCTTC. It specifies CASRDGTGRSKVYNEQFF. The full variable domain, its missing parts supplied by reference TRBV2 and TRBJ2-1, is EPEVTQTPSHQVTQMGQEVILRCVPISNHLYFYWYRQILGQKVEFLVSFYNNEISEKSEIFDDQFSVERPDGSNFTLKIRSTKLEDSAMYFCASRDGTGRSKVYNEQFFGPGTRLTVL.

This chain joins TRBV3-1 (or the pseudogene TRBV3-2) and TRBJ2-3; possible D gene TRBD2, 5 bases. Germline V gives CDR1 LGHDT, CDR2 YNNKEL (reference sequence). V lost 5 bases to trimming and J lost 5 bases, with 14 bases between them. The length of the CDR3 is 14 residues. The CDR3, as DNA: TGTGCCAGCAGCGTGCGGGCCAAGGGAGATACGCAGTATTTT. Residues: CASSVRAKGDTQYF.

The chain recombines TRBV9 with TRBJ1-3; 7 bases fit TRBD1. V lost 0 bases, J lost 0 bases, and 3 bases stayed unmatched. CDR1 and CDR2 from the germline V gene are SGDLS and YYNGEE. The CDR3 sequence is 16 residues long. CDR3 protein: CASSVEAGGSGNTIYF. DNA of the CDR3: TGTGCCAGCAGCGTAGAGGCAGGGGGCTCTGGAAACACCATATATTTT.

J is TRBJ2-7 and V is TRBV5-6; TRBD1 matches 8 bases. V dropped 0 bases and J dropped 3; count of bases not matched to a gene: 2. The germline V gene encodes CDR1 SGHDT and CDR2 YYEEEE. This CDR3 contains 14 residues. The DNA for the CDR3 is TGTGCCAGCAGCTTGGGGACAGGGCACTACGAGCAGTACTTC. Its translation is CASSLGTGHYEQYF.

The chain employs TRBV30 and TRBJ2-7, with 7 positions matching TRBD1. The ends lost 3 bases at V and 6 bases at J; junction bases unmatched: 14. This CDR3 region has 15 residues. Per the germline V gene, CDR1 is GTSNPN and CDR2 is SVGIG (reference sequence). CDR3 loop: CAWSGGQAPRGEQYF. In nucleotides, the CDR3 is TGTGCCTGGAGCGGCGGACAGGCTCCACGGGGCGAGCAGTACTTC.

The rearrangement joins TRBV5-1 to TRBJ1-1; tentative D call: TRBD1 (6 bases). This CDR3 has 14 amino acids. V lost 4 bases to trimming and J lost 4 bases, with 14 bases between them. CDR1 and CDR2 (germline): SGHRS, YFSETQ. Here the CDR3 reads CASSRPGEGTEAFF. CDR3 nucleotides: TGCGCCAGCAGCCGCCCAGGGGAGGGCACTGAAGCTTTCTTT.

The chain is built from TRBV5-1 and TRBJ2-2; D might be TRBD2 (5 bases). This CDR3 has 14 residues. Germline CDR1 is SGHRS and CDR2 is YFSETQ. V was shortened by 0 bases and J by 4 bases, with 7 bases between the two germline ends. This chain's CDR3 is CASSLALATGELFF. The DNA of the CDR3 is TGCGCCAGCAGCTTGGCCCTAGCCACCGGGGAGCTGTTTTTT.

The chain joins TRBV6-6 to TRBJ1-1; D is unresolved. V was pared by 2 bases and J by 0 bases, with 7 bases between. The CDR3 has 14 amino acids. Germline CDR1 MNHNY, CDR2 SVGAGI (reference sequence). The CDR3 loop is CASSYGNLNTEAFF. The CDR3 DNA reads TGTGCCAGCAGTTACGGCAACCTGAACACTGAAGCTTTCTTT.

The J gene is TRBJ1-1, the V gene TRBV1; TRBD1, the D gene given by the table, was not confirmed from the DNA. TRBV1 is recorded as a pseudogene. This CDR3 spans 15 amino acids. CDR3 loop: CTSPTDRGRVTEAFF. The CDR3, as DNA: TGCACCAGCCCCACGGACAGGGGGAGAGTTACTGAAGCTTTCTTT.

The count of this clone is one. The same CDR3 can be traced to other DNA sequences in this sample. V and J are TRBV7-2 and TRBJ2-1, with D perhaps matching TRBD2 (5 bases). CDR1 and CDR2 (germline): SGHTA, FQGNSA. This CDR3 has 13 amino acids. Between the trimmed V and J ends, which lost 1 base and 7 bases, there was a span of 8 bases. The CDR3 DNA reads as TGTGCCAGCAGCTTAGTAACGGGGAATGAGCAGTTCTTC. It specifies CASSLVTGNEQFF.

The chain employs TRBV7-9 and TRBJ1-2, with TRBD1 matching over 7 bases. V shed 5 bases, J shed 8 bases, and the junction held 8 bases outside the gene matches. This CDR3 has 13 residues. CDR1 is SEHNR, CDR2 FQNEAQ, per germline (reference sequence). The CDR3 loop reads CASSRDSFWGYTF. The CDR3 coding sequence is TGTGCCAGCAGCCGGGACAGTTTTTGGGGCTACACCTTC.

This clone was detected only once. The CDR3 nucleotides read TGTGCCAGCTCACCAACTAGCGGGGGGACATCGAACACCGGGGAGCTGTTTTTT. Its translation: CASSPTSGGTSNTGELFF. The gene calls are TRBV18 and TRBJ2-2, with TRBD2 identical over 12 bases. CDR3 length equals 18 residues. CDR1 and CDR2 (germline): KGHSH, LQKENI. V lost 2 bases, J lost 0 bases, and 4 bases stayed unmatched.

The chain joins TRBV19 to TRBJ1-5; TRBD1 matches 7 bases. The ends lost 4 bases at V and 3 bases at J; junction bases unmatched: 9. This CDR3 comprises 16 residues. The germline V gene encodes CDR1 LNHDA and CDR2 SQIVND (reference sequence). CDR3 DNA sequence: TGTGCCAGTAGTACGTTCGACAGGGCGCCCAATCAGCCCCAGCATTTT. Encoded protein: CASSTFDRAPNQPQHF.

The J gene is TRBJ1-2, the V gene TRBV7-8; no reliable D call. Germline V gives CDR1 SGHVS, CDR2 FQNEAQ. Trimming removed 5 bases from V and 8 bases from J, with 15 bases in between. The CDR3 is 13 residues long. CDR3 sequence (DNA): TGTGCCAGCAGCGAAGCCATATTGGAGGGCTACACCTTC. Protein sequence: CASSEAILEGYTF.

The genes are TRBV3-1 (or the pseudogene TRBV3-2) and TRBJ1-1; a weak D match, TRBD1 (6 bases). Germline V gene lookup returns CDR1 LGHDT and CDR2 YNNKEL (reference sequence). CDR3 length equals 14 residues. Trimming removed 3 bases at V and 3 bases at J, with 11 bases between. DNA for the CDR3: TGTGCCAGCAGCCATACACAGGGATACACTGAAGCTTTCTTT. It yields the protein CASSHTQGYTEAFF.

J is TRBJ2-5 and V is TRBV5-1, with D unresolved. With 4 bases removed from V and 1 base from J, the gap between germline ends came to 8 bases. CDR1 is SGHRS, CDR2 YFSETQ, per germline. This CDR3 comprises 13 residues. CDR3 protein: CASSPYLQETQYF. Written as DNA, the CDR3 is TGCGCCAGCAGCCCCTACCTCCAAGAGACCCAGTACTTC.

The genes are TRBV25-1 and TRBJ1-2, with 9 bases lining up with TRBD1. The CDR3 spans 15 residues. Unmatched junction bases numbered 5, after V lost 3 bases and J lost 3 bases. Looked up from germline, CDR1 is MGHDK and CDR2 is SYGVNS. The CDR3 loop reads CASSDKGQGYYGYTF. DNA of the CDR3: TGTGCCAGCAGTGACAAGGGACAGGGCTACTATGGCTACACCTTC.

The V and J genes are TRBV5-1 and TRBJ2-7, with a weak D call TRBD1 (6 bases). Germline V gene data show CDR1 as SGHRS and CDR2 as YFSETQ. The CDR3 totals 15 residues. V was trimmed by 4 bases and J by 2 bases, leaving 16 bases between them. The CDR3 coding sequence is TGCGCCAGCAGCACCGGGGACACCATAGCCTACGAGCAGTACTTC. Translated, it gives CASSTGDTIAYEQYF.

The V gene is TRBV2, the J gene TRBJ2-3, with 8 bases aligning to TRBD2. V lost 4 bases and J lost 3; bases outside the gene matches: 6. CDR3 length equals 15 residues. Germline V gives CDR1 SNHLY, CDR2 FYNNEI. CDR3 in amino acids: CASSVIAGTTDTQYF. In nucleotides, the CDR3 is TGTGCCAGCAGTGTCATAGCGGGGACAACAGATACGCAGTATTTT.

The chain recombines TRBV9 with TRBJ2-3, with D maybe TRBD2 (5 bases). Germline loops: CDR1 SGDLS, CDR2 YYNGEE. V shed 1 base and J shed 3 bases, with 15 bases lying between them. This CDR3 spans 16 amino acids. The DNA for the CDR3 is TGTGCCAGCAGCGTAAATTTGGATTCGGGGACAGATACGCAGTATTTT. This sequence encodes CASSVNLDSGTDTQYF. Using reference TRBV9 and TRBJ2-3 for the parts outside the CDR3, the full variable domain is DSGVTQTPKHLITATGQRVTLRCSPRSGDLSVYWYQQSLDQGLQFLIQYYNGEERAKGNILERFSAQQFPDLHSELNLSSLELGDSALYFCASSVNLDSGTDTQYFGPGTRLTVL.

The V and J genes are TRBV20-1 and TRBJ2-5; D unresolved. Germline V lookup: CDR1 DFQATT, CDR2 SNEGSKA (reference sequence). This CDR3 is built from 11 residues. V lost 0 bases and J lost 4, with 3 bases in between. The CDR3 reads CSARDRETQYF. Written as DNA, the CDR3 is TGCAGTGCTAGAGATCGAGAGACCCAGTACTTC.

DNA for the CDR3: TGTGCCAGCAGTTTATGGCGTCTAGCGGACCCAAAAATCTCTGGGGCCAACGTCCTGACTTTC. Translating gives CASSLWRLADPKISGANVLTF. This sequence joins TRBV27 and TRBJ2-6, with 7 bases identical to TRBD2. V lost 1 base and J lost 0; bases outside the gene matches: 15. Looked up from germline, CDR1 is MNHEY and CDR2 is SMNVEV (reference sequence). This CDR3 is 21 amino acids long. The full variable domain, completed using reference TRBV27 and TRBJ2-6, is EAQVTQNPRYLITVTGKKLTVTCSQNMNHEYMSWYRQDPGLGLRQIYYSMNVEVTDKGDVPEGYKVSRKEKRNFPLILESPSPNQTSLYFCASSLWRLADPKISGANVLTFGAGSRLTVL.

The chain combines TRBV2 with TRBJ2-1, with TRBD2 matching 12 bases. The CDR3 is 14 residues long. Germline V gene data show CDR1 as SNHLY and CDR2 as FYNNEI. V dropped 8 bases and J dropped 3; count of bases not matched to a gene: 2. This chain's CDR3 is CASPSGGDYNEQFF. As DNA, the CDR3 is TGTGCCAGCCCTAGCGGGGGGGACTACAATGAGCAGTTCTTC. Supplemented by reference TRBV2 and TRBJ2-1, the full variable domain reads EPEVTQTPSHQVTQMGQEVILRCVPISNHLYFYWYRQILGQKVEFLVSFYNNEISEKSEIFDDQFSVERPDGSNFTLKIRSTKLEDSAMYFCASPSGGDYNEQFFGPGTRLTVL.

The rearrangement uses TRBV5-1 and TRBJ1-6; TRBD1 aligns across 7 bases. The CDR3 runs 16 residues. V trimming: 3 bases; J trimming: 1 base; junction bases outside the gene matches: 4. The germline gives CDR1 SGHRS, CDR2 YFSETQ. Here the CDR3 reads CASSSGGNSYNSPLHF. The CDR3 DNA follows: TGCGCCAGCAGCTCAGGGGGGAATTCCTATAATTCACCCCTCCACTTT.

The rearrangement links TRBV5-1 to TRBJ1-4; the match to TRBD1 covers 10 bases. The CDR3 sequence is 16 residues long. CDR1 and CDR2 (germline): SGHRS, YFSETQ. Losses at the gene ends were 2 bases for V and 5 bases for J; bases not matched to a gene: 6. Here the CDR3 reads CASSFRDRGSNEKLFF. The CDR3, as DNA: TGCGCCAGCAGCTTCCGGGACAGGGGATCCAATGAAAAACTGTTTTTT.

Here the CDR3 DNA reads TGTGCCAGCAGTGCCGGGACAGGGGGCAATCAGCCCCAGCATTTT. This gives the protein CASSAGTGGNQPQHF. The chain carries TRBV25-1 and TRBJ1-5, with 10 bases lining up with TRBD1. V was pared by 4 bases and J by 2 bases, with 2 bases of the junction left unmatched. CDR3 length: 15 amino acids. From germline, CDR1 is MGHDK and CDR2 SYGVNS.

The CDR3 sequence: CASRPDSAVYEQYF. CDR3 in DNA: TGTGCCAGCAGACCTGACAGTGCTGTCTACGAGCAGTACTTC. V gene TRBV6-6 combines with J gene TRBJ2-7; D is possibly TRBD1 (5 bases). The germline V and J ends were trimmed by 6 bases and 3 bases, with 15 bases remaining between them. CDR1 is MNHNY, CDR2 SVGAGI, per germline (reference sequence). The CDR3 is 14 residues long.

The chain recombines TRBV18 with TRBJ1-1, with D maybe TRBD1 (6 bases). The germline V gene encodes CDR1 KGHSH and CDR2 LQKENI. V lost 9 bases, J lost 0 bases, and 17 bases lay in between. This CDR3 has 15 residues. DNA of the CDR3: TGTGCCAGTGAGAGGACAGCTGTTCTGAACACTGAAGCTTTCTTT. Encoded protein: CASERTAVLNTEAFF. Based on the CDR3 plus reference TRBV18 and TRBJ1-1, the full variable domain is NAGVMQNPRHLVRRRGQEARLRCSPMKGHSHVYWYRQLPEEGLKFMVYLQKENIIDESGMPKERFSAEFPKEGPSILRIQQVVRGDSAAYFCASERTAVLNTEAFFGQGTRLTVV.

This chain uses TRBV5-1 with TRBJ2-1, with TRBD1 matching 11 bases. The CDR3 runs 15 residues. J gave up 5 bases and V 3 bases, and 4 bases lay outside the gene matches. Germline-derived CDR1 and CDR2 are SGHRS and YFSETQ. CDR3: CASSSPGQGDNEQFF. The CDR3 DNA sequence: TGCGCCAGCAGCTCACCGGGACAGGGGGACAATGAGCAGTTCTTC. The full variable domain, its missing parts supplied by reference TRBV5-1 and TRBJ2-1, is KAGVTQTPRYLIKTRGQQVTLSCSPISGHRSVSWYQQTPGQGLQFLFEYFSETQRNKGNFPGRFSGRQFSNSRSEMNVSTLELGDSALYLCASSSPGQGDNEQFFGPGTRLTVL.